Sequencing of this T cell receptor beta chain was carried out in a study of siplizumab effects on memory and regulatory T cells. Worth noting for this clone: Its specificity is unknown.

Study findings and constraints: Naive T cells appeared more varied than memory cells and looked like key alloresponse contributors. On average, about 69% of mappable alloreactive CD4+ clones were Treg-derived under siplizumab, against about 25% in controls.

Some clones are missing from TCRdb's copy, which holds only in-frame ones; the method was immunoSEQ multiplex PCR. Of about 100,000 clones listed, 91% are singletons. The ends were cut back, 2 bases at V and 0 bases at J, with 7 bases in the middle. CDR1 is MNHEY and CDR2 is SVGAGI in the germline V gene. The CDR3 has 14 residues. Sequencing input: CD4+ T cells sorted from blood. The sequence derives from a human donor in good health. The genes are TRBV6-5 and TRBJ1-1; D remains unclear. The CDR3 nucleotides are TGTGCCAGCAGTTACGGTCAGGTGAACACTGAAGCTTTCTTT. Protein sequence: CASSYGQVNTEAFF.